Detailed here is one TCR beta chain. The CDR3 has 17 amino acids. Trimming stripped 1 base from V and 8 bases from J, with 20 bases between. Per germline, CDR1 SGHTA and CDR2 FQGNSA. The table came from immunoSEQ multiplex PCR; TCRdb's copy has only in-frame clones and leaves some out. The sample contains approximately 79,000 clones, around four fifths of which appear only once. These data are taken from a study of PD-L1 blockade in urothelial cancer. Study-level background: About 90% of the 29 patients were males with bladder-origin urothelial cancer. Blood analyses occurred 3 weeks (second dose) and 6 weeks post treatment start. Across blood samples, T cells had a median count of about 140,000.

Specified time point: pretreatment peripheral blood. This chain uses TRBV7-2 with TRBJ1-4; D unresolved. The sequenced sample was PBMCs, obtained around atezolizumab (anti-PD-L1) treatment. The receptor was isolated from a man between 35 and 55 years old with urothelial cancer. In DNA, the CDR3 is TGTGCCAGCAGCTTAGGCCCCAGAGACACCCCAATCGAAAAACTGTTTTTT. Amino acid sequence: CASSLGPRDTPIEKLFF.